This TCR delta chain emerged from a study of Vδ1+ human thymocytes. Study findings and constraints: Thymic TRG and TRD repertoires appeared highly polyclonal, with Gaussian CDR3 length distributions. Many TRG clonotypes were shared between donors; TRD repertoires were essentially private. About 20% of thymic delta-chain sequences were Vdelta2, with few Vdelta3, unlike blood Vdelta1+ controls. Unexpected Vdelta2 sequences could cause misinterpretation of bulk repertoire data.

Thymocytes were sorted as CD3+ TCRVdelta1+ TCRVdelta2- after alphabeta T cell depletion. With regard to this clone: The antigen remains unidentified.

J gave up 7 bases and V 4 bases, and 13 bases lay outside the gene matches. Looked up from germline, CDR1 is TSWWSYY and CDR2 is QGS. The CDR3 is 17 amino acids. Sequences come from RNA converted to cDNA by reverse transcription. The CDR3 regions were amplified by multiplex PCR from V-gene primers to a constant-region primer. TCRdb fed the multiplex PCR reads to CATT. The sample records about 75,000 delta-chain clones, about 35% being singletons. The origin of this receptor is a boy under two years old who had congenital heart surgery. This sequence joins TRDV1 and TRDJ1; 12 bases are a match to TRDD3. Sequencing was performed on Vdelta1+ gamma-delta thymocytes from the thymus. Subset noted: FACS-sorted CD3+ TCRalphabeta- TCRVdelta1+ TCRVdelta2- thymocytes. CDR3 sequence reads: CALGAPLRTGGYPKLIF. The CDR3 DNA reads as TGTGCTCTTGGGGCCCCTCTTCGTACTGGGGGATACCCTAAACTCATCTTT.